The 29 T cell receptor beta chains below come from one sample, sequenced in a study of CD8+ T cells in alopecia areata. Following extraction, RNA underwent reverse transcription to cDNA, which served as the sequencing template. The data were produced by immunoSEQ multiplex PCR, yet TCRdb's version contains in-frame clones alone and is incomplete. The table includes 120,000 or so clones, over 60% detected once. The sequenced sample consisted of CD4+ T cells sorted from blood. These TCRs come from a human donor in good health.

The rearrangement links TRBV4-1 to TRBJ2-4; D gene ambiguous. The CDR3 is made up of 15 amino acids. V lost 1 base to trimming and J lost 0 bases, with 7 bases between them. The germline gives CDR1 MGHRA, CDR2 YSYEKL. CDR3 residues: CASSQGDLAKNIQYF. The CDR3, as DNA: TGCGCCAGCAGCCAAGGCGATTTAGCCAAAAACATTCAGTACTTC.

CDR3 region: CASSPGQARGYTF. DNA for the CDR3: TGTGCCAGTAGTCCAGGACAGGCCCGAGGCTACACCTTC. J is TRBJ1-2 and V is TRBV19; 7 bases agree with TRBD1. Germline CDR1 LNHDA, CDR2 SQIVND (reference sequence). J gave up 8 bases and V 5 bases, and 8 bases lay outside the gene matches. This CDR3 is built from 13 residues.

This clone was counted a few times. The gene calls are TRBV2 and TRBJ2-7; 9 bases align to TRBD1. The V gene end was trimmed by 10 bases and the J gene end by 5 bases; junction bases not matched to a gene: 6. The germline V gene encodes CDR1 SNHLY and CDR2 FYNNEI. The CDR3 is 12 amino acids. Here the CDR3 reads CATGQGGNEQYF. The CDR3 coding sequence is TGTGCCACGGGACAGGGTGGGAACGAGCAGTACTTC. The full variable domain, in which reference TRBV2 and TRBJ2-7 provide the parts outside the CDR3, is EPEVTQTPSHQVTQMGQEVILRCVPISNHLYFYWYRQILGQKVEFLVSFYNNEISEKSEIFDDQFSVERPDGSNFTLKIRSTKLEDSAMYFCATGQGGNEQYFGPGTRLTVT.

The sample holds a few counts of this clone. The chain uses TRBV15 and TRBJ1-4; the D gene is possibly TRBD1 (5 bases). In germline, CDR1 is LNHNV, CDR2 YYDKDF (reference sequence). The CDR3 totals 15 residues. V was cut by 0 bases and J by 12 bases, with 17 bases left in between. The CDR3 DNA sequence: TGTGCCACCAGCAGAGATCAGAAGGGGCCGAGGGAACTGTTTTTT. It specifies CATSRDQKGPRELFF.

The V gene is TRBV6-5, the J gene TRBJ1-6; 9 bases agree with TRBD1. From germline, CDR1 is MNHEY and CDR2 SVGAGI. This CDR3 comprises 13 residues. Trimming at V came to 7 bases and at J to 7 bases, leaving 2 bases not matched to a gene. CDR3 protein: CASKDRGNSPLHF. The DNA for the CDR3 is TGTGCCAGCAAGGACAGGGGAAATTCACCCCTCCACTTT.

This clone has just a few counts. This chain links TRBV19 with TRBJ2-2; 8 bases are a match to TRBD1. The CDR3 has 15 residues. V dropped 8 bases and J dropped 0; count of bases not matched to a gene: 5. CDR1 is LNHDA, CDR2 SQIVND, per germline (reference sequence). DNA for the CDR3: TGTGCCAGTGGGATACAGGGGGCGAACACCGGGGAGCTGTTTTTT. Protein sequence: CASGIQGANTGELFF.

V and J are TRBV29-1 and TRBJ2-5, with D perhaps TRBD2 (6 bases). V was clipped by 6 bases and J by 5 bases, with 19 bases between them. This CDR3 has 14 amino acids. CDR1 is SQVTM and CDR2 is ANQGSEA in the germline V gene. The CDR3 DNA reads TGCAGCGTCTTAACACCGGGACTCCTCGAGACCCAGTACTTC. This translates into CSVLTPGLLETQYF. Complete variable domain (other parts from reference TRBV29-1 and TRBJ2-5): SAVISQKPSRDICQRGTSLTIQCQVDSQVTMMFWYRQQPGQSLTLIATANQGSEATYESGFVIDKFPISRPNLTFSTLTVSNMSPEDSSIYLCSVLTPGLLETQYFGPGTRLLVL.

V is TRBV30 and J is TRBJ1-2; D is undetermined. The CDR3 loop spans 11 amino acids. Germline CDR1 is GTSNPN and CDR2 is SVGIG (reference sequence). V shed 5 bases and J shed 8 bases, with 12 bases lying between them. The CDR3 coding sequence is TGTGCCTGGGGTGAACTGGGAGGCTACACCTTC. Protein sequence: CAWGELGGYTF. The whole variable domain, remainder taken from reference TRBV30 and TRBJ1-2, is SQTIHQWPATLVQPVGSPLSLECTVEGTSNPNLYWYRQAAGRGLQLLFYSVGIGQISSEVPQNLSASRPQDRQFILSSKKLLLSDSGFYLCAWGELGGYTFGSGTRLTVV.

The chain carries TRBV6-5 and TRBJ2-7, with D maybe TRBD1 (5 bases). The CDR3 covers 12 residues. Between the trimmed V and J ends, which lost 5 bases and 7 bases, there was a span of 12 bases. CDR1 and CDR2 (germline): MNHEY, SVGAGI. The CDR3 sequence: CASSRQGTEQYF. The DNA for the CDR3 is TGTGCCAGCAGTAGGCAGGGCACGGAGCAGTACTTC.

The V gene is TRBV29-1, the J gene TRBJ2-1; the D call may be TRBD1 or TRBD2 (6 bases each). Trimming took 1 base from V and 4 from J, leaving 17 bases between them. Germline V CDR1 and CDR2: SQVTM, ANQGSEA. This CDR3 comprises 16 residues. In DNA form, the CDR3 reads TGCAGCGTTGAAGTTAAATCCGGGGGCTTATACAATGAGCAGTTCTTC. This translates into CSVEVKSGGLYNEQFF.

This clone has only a few counts. The chain is built from TRBV6-5 and TRBJ2-4, with 8 bases lining up with TRBD1. V lost 6 bases to trimming and J lost 8 bases; unmatched junction nucleotides: 6. The CDR3 runs to 13 residues. The germline CDR1 and CDR2 sequences are MNHEY and SVGAGI. CDR3 sequence (DNA): TGTGCCAGCAGAGGACAGGGAGATCACATTCAGTACTTC. It is translated as CASRGQGDHIQYF.

A few counts support this clone. The genes are TRBV5-4 and TRBJ1-2; 8 bases align to TRBD1. The CDR3 covers 13 residues. The V gene's germline CDR1 is SGHNT and CDR2 YYREEE (reference sequence). The junction had 4 bases not matched to a gene; V was cut back by 2 bases and J by 7 bases. The CDR3 DNA sequence: TGTGCCAGCAGCTTCGACAGGGGTCTTGGCTACACCTTC. This translates into CASSFDRGLGYTF.

The chain recombines TRBV29-1 with TRBJ1-2; 8 nucleotides line up with TRBD1. Germline assignment: CDR1 SQVTM and CDR2 ANQGSEA. This CDR3 region has 14 residues. The trim removed 4 bases at V and 8 bases at J, leaving 12 bases unmatched. The chain's CDR3 is CSVGFTGGLGGYTF. The CDR3 DNA reads TGCAGCGTTGGGTTCACAGGGGGACTTGGGGGCTACACCTTC.

For this clone: Other DNA sequences of this sample code for an identical CDR3. This chain connects TRBV30 to TRBJ1-1, with 7 bases matching TRBD1. CDR3 length: 12 residues. The J segment lost 1 base and the V segment lost 5 bases, leaving 1 base of the junction unmatched. CDR1 and CDR2 from the germline V gene are GTSNPN and SVGIG (reference sequence). Written as DNA, the CDR3 is TGTGCCTGGCGGACAGGGAACACTGAAGCTTTCTTT. This sequence encodes CAWRTGNTEAFF.

The V and J genes are TRBV29-1 and TRBJ2-2; 9 bases match TRBD1. Germline V gives CDR1 SQVTM, CDR2 ANQGSEA. V shed 4 bases, J shed 4 bases, and the junction held 7 bases outside the gene matches. The CDR3 length is 15 residues. CDR3 DNA sequence: TGCAGCGTTGTGGGGGGGACAGGGAGCACCGGGGAGCTGTTTTTT. Protein product: CSVVGGTGSTGELFF.

This chain joins TRBV2 and TRBJ2-1, with a weak D call TRBD2 (6 bases). Germline loops: CDR1 SNHLY, CDR2 FYNNEI. The CDR3 is 13 residues long. The V end lost 7 bases, the J end lost 3 bases, and 10 bases lay between the germline ends. The CDR3 here is CASIPGLYNEQFF. CDR3 bases: TGTGCCAGCATTCCGGGACTCTACAATGAGCAGTTCTTC.

The table lists this clone with a few counts. The V gene is TRBV6-1, the J gene TRBJ1-3; D is uncertain. CDR1 and CDR2 from the germline V gene are MNHNS and SASEGT. Trimming took off 7 bases at V and 6 bases at J, with 13 bases between the two ends. The CDR3 consists of 13 residues. The CDR3 spells CASKPGGSNTIYF. CDR3 DNA: TGTGCCAGCAAGCCGGGCGGCTCAAACACCATATATTTT.

V and J are TRBV18 and TRBJ1-5, with 10 nucleotides matching TRBD1. Germline CDR1 and CDR2: KGHSH and LQKENI. Germline trimming cut 2 bases from V and 1 base from J; bases unmatched to any gene: 2. CDR3 length equals 16 residues. In DNA form, the CDR3 reads TGTGCCAGCTCACCAGAGACAGGGGGCAGCAATCAGCCCCAGCATTTT. Its translation: CASSPETGGSNQPQHF.

The chain links TRBV29-1 to TRBJ1-1; no firm D call. Between the trimmed V and J ends, which lost 5 bases and 1 base, there was a span of 11 bases. Germline V gene lookup returns CDR1 SQVTM and CDR2 ANQGSEA. The CDR3 loop spans 13 amino acids. This CDR3 reads CSVFPDGNTEAFF. CDR3 nucleotides: TGCAGCGTTTTCCCCGACGGGAACACTGAAGCTTTCTTT.

In regard to this clone: The sample contains more than one DNA sequence encoding this CDR3. The rearrangement uses TRBV18 and TRBJ1-5; 9 bases are a match to TRBD1. This CDR3 is 14 amino acids long. Germline V gives CDR1 KGHSH, CDR2 LQKENI. The trim removed 3 bases at V and 4 bases at J, leaving 1 base unmatched. The CDR3 nucleotides read TGTGCCAGCTCACCCGGGACAGGGAATCAGCCCCAGCATTTT. It codes for CASSPGTGNQPQHF. The entire variable domain, with the rest obtained from reference TRBV18 and TRBJ1-5, is as follows: NAGVMQNPRHLVRRRGQEARLRCSPMKGHSHVYWYRQLPEEGLKFMVYLQKENIIDESGMPKERFSAEFPKEGPSILRIQQVVRGDSAAYFCASSPGTGNQPQHFGDGTRLSIL.

The chain couples TRBV7-9 to TRBJ2-7; 9 nucleotides align to TRBD1. CDR3 length: 17 amino acids. The germline V gene has CDR1 SEHNR and CDR2 FQNEAQ (reference sequence). V gave up 5 bases and J gave up 1 base; unmatched junction bases: 12. CDR3 in amino acids: CASSPYREQGASYEQYF. In nucleotides, the CDR3 is TGTGCCAGCAGCCCCTATCGAGAACAGGGGGCTTCCTACGAGCAGTACTTC.

Regarding this clone: The junction and the germline gene differ at one end; a read error may be behind it. V is TRBV29-1 and J is TRBJ2-3; D assignment may be TRBD1 or TRBD2 (5 bases each). Germline CDR1 is SQVTM and CDR2 is ANQGSEA. The CDR3 loop spans 14 amino acids. The CDR3 DNA follows: TGCAGCGTCGAAGAATGGGACAGCACAGATACGCAGTATTTT. Encoded protein: CSVEEWDSTDTQYF.

This chain uses TRBV29-1 with TRBJ2-1; TRBD2 might be the D (5 bases). V was shortened by 3 bases and J by 12 bases, with 18 bases between the two germline ends. This CDR3 has 13 amino acids. Germline-derived CDR1 and CDR2 are SQVTM and ANQGSEA. In nucleotides, the CDR3 is TGCAGCGTTGACCCTTCGTACAGAGGGATGCAGTTCTTC. Protein product: CSVDPSYRGMQFF.

V usage is TRBV2 and J usage is TRBJ2-7; TRBD1 matches 9 bases. CDR1 SNHLY and CDR2 FYNNEI come from the germline V gene. This CDR3 comprises 14 residues. The junction had 6 bases not matched to a gene; V was cut back by 4 bases and J by 5 bases. CDR3 coding DNA: TGTGCCAGCAGTGGCACAGGGGGCAGGAACGAGCAGTACTTC. It is translated as CASSGTGGRNEQYF.

The chain uses TRBV29-1 and TRBJ1-2; D gene ambiguous. V was shortened by 7 bases and J by 3 bases, with 9 bases between the two germline ends. The germline V gene has CDR1 SQVTM and CDR2 ANQGSEA. The CDR3 consists of 11 residues. The CDR3 nucleotides are TGCAGCGAAGGACTAGACTATGGCTACACCTTC. It specifies CSEGLDYGYTF. Combining the CDR3 with reference TRBV29-1 and TRBJ1-2 gives the whole variable domain SAVISQKPSRDICQRGTSLTIQCQVDSQVTMMFWYRQQPGQSLTLIATANQGSEATYESGFVIDKFPISRPNLTFSTLTVSNMSPEDSSIYLCSEGLDYGYTFGSGTRLTVV.

This chain joins TRBV29-1 and TRBJ2-7; 11 bases fit TRBD1. This CDR3 is built from 14 residues. Trimming cost V 5 bases and J 2 bases; bases outside gene matches: 5. CDR1 is SQVTM, CDR2 ANQGSEA, per germline. CDR3 sequence (DNA): TGCAGCGTTCAACCGGGACAGGGGGCCTACGAGCAGTACTTC. Protein product: CSVQPGQGAYEQYF.

Points on this clone: Other nucleotide sequences from this sample produce the same CDR3. This chain uses TRBV7-2 with TRBJ2-2; D uncertain. The CDR3 spans 12 residues. Looked up from germline, CDR1 is SGHTA and CDR2 is FQGNSA. V was cut by 4 bases and J by 5 bases, with 5 bases left in between. CDR3 DNA sequence: TGTGCCAGCAGCTCGGATACCGGGGAGCTGTTTTTT. It is translated as CASSSDTGELFF.

The V gene is TRBV7-9, the J gene TRBJ2-6; 8 bases align to TRBD1. CDR3 length: 18 amino acids. V gave up 2 bases and J gave up 1 base; unmatched junction bases: 7. Germline V gives CDR1 SEHNR, CDR2 FQNEAQ (reference sequence). The CDR3, as DNA: TGTGCCAGCAGCTTATACCAGGGGGCAATTTCTGGGGCCAACGTCCTGACTTTC. Amino acid sequence: CASSLYQGAISGANVLTF.

V is TRBV11-2 and J is TRBJ2-3, with 12 bases fitting TRBD2. Germline values: CDR1 SGHAT, CDR2 FQNNGV. V shed 5 bases and J 1 base; nucleotides not matched to a gene: 1. CDR3 length: 15 residues. The DNA of the CDR3 is TGTGCCAGCAGCCGACTAGCGGGGGGCACAGATACGCAGTATTTT. Protein sequence: CASSRLAGGTDTQYF.